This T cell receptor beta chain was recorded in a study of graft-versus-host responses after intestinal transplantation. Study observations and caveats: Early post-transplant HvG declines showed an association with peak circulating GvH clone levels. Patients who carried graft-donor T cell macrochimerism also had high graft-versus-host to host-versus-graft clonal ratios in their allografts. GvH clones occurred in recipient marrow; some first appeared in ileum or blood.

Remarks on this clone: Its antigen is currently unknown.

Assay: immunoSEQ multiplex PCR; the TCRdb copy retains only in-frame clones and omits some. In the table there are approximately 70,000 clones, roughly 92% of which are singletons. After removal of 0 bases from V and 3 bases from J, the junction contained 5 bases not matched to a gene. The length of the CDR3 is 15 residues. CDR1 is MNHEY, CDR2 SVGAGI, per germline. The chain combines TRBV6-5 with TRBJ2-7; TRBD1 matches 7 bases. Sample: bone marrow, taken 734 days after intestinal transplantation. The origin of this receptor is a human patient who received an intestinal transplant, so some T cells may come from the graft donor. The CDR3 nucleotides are TGTGCCAGCAGTTACTCGATGGGACAGCTCTACGAGCAGTACTTC. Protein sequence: CASSYSMGQLYEQYF.